A single sample gave rise to the 10 T cell receptor beta chains below, sequenced in a study of tumor-infiltrating lymphocytes in oesophageal squamous cell carcinoma. From the PCR reads, TCRdb called clonotypes with MiXCR, one entry per CDR3 protein. Of 14,000 or so distinct CDR3 sequences detected, about half appear once; the ten largest clones hold 12% to 15%. Sequences were obtained from blood. The receptors were sampled from a male donor with esophageal squamous cell carcinoma.

The count of this clonotype is one. The chain carries TRBV7-2 and TRBJ2-3; D gene ambiguous. Germline V gives CDR1 SGHTA, CDR2 FQGNSA. The CDR3 covers 15 residues. V lost 7 bases and J 0 bases, leaving 14 bases between the germline ends. CDR3 coding DNA: TGTGCCAGCATCCCCTTGGGAAGGAGCACAGATACGCAGTATTTT. This gives the protein CASIPLGRSTDTQYF.

This clonotype was seen at least ten times. V usage is TRBV28 and J usage is TRBJ1-4, with 9 nucleotides matching TRBD1. The CDR3 is 15 residues long. V lost 4 bases, J lost 6 bases, and 6 bases stayed unmatched. CDR1 is MDHEN, CDR2 SYDVKM, per germline. The CDR3 nucleotides read TGTGCCAGCAGTTCGGGACAGGGCATAGATGAAAAACTGTTTTTT. As protein: CASSSGQGIDEKLFF.

The chain employs TRBV7-2 and TRBJ1-5; no definite D call. V was pared by 2 bases and J by 3 bases, with 8 bases between. Germline CDR1 SGHTA, CDR2 FQGNSA. The CDR3 covers 14 residues. The CDR3 DNA is TGTGCCAGCAGCTTAAACGGATTCAATCAGCCCCAGCATTTT. Translated: CASSLNGFNQPQHF.

The chain uses TRBV6-5 and TRBJ2-4, with D uncertain. The last part of the DNA fits TRBJ2-7 better; the J call may be wrong. The CDR3 extends over 12 amino acids. Germline CDR1 is MNHEY and CDR2 is SVGAGI. The CDR3 nucleotides are TGTGCCAGCAGCTCACCAGCCTACGAGCAGTACTTC. Translating gives CASSSPAYEQYF.

This clonotype was counted once. An end of the junction differs from the germline gene, which may be a read error. This chain links TRBV7-6 with TRBJ2-5; either TRBD1 or TRBD2 may fit D (5 bases each). The CDR3 runs to 14 residues. The germline V gene has CDR1 SGHVS and CDR2 FNYEAQ. The CDR3 region is CASSPTGAQETQYF. The CDR3 DNA is TGTGCTAGCAGCCCCACCGGGGCCCAAGAGACCCAGTACTTC.

The chain couples TRBV10-3 to TRBJ2-5, with D maybe TRBD2 (5 bases). The J call may be incorrect, as the DNA end agrees better with TRBJ2-7. The germline CDR1 and CDR2 sequences are ENHRY and SYGVKD. There are 15 residues in the CDR3. CDR3 amino acids: CAISDTGTSSYEQYF. The CDR3 DNA sequence: TGTGCCATCAGTGACACGGGAACCAGCTCCTACGAGCAGTACTTC.

This clonotype counts as medium-sized. V is TRBV5-1 and J is TRBJ2-6; 12 nucleotides agree with TRBD1. This CDR3 is 18 amino acids long. V trimming: 0 bases; J trimming: 2 bases; junction bases outside the gene matches: 3. In germline, CDR1 is SGHRS, CDR2 YFSETQ. The CDR3: CASSLARDRGPGANVLTF. CDR3 coding DNA: TGCGCCAGCAGCTTGGCCCGGGACAGGGGGCCTGGGGCCAACGTCCTGACTTTC.

This chain uses TRBV7-8 with TRBJ2-1; TRBD2 agrees at 9 bases. The DNA end lines up better with TRBJ2-7; the J call may be wrong. This CDR3 has 15 residues. Germline V lookup: CDR1 SGHVS, CDR2 FQNEAQ. As DNA, the CDR3 is TGTGCCAGCAGCGCCCCGGGACTAGCCGACTACGAGCAGTACTTC. Translation: CASSAPGLADYEQYF.

This clonotype was seen at least ten times. The chain uses TRBV11-2 and TRBJ1-1, with a weak D call TRBD1 (6 bases). The V gene lost 5 bases and the J gene lost 4 bases, with 17 bases spanning the gap. CDR3 length equals 15 residues. Germline CDR1 SGHAT, CDR2 FQNNGV. CDR3 in DNA: TGTGCCAGCAGCCCGAGGGACAACTGGGGCACTGAAGCTTTCTTT. Protein product: CASSPRDNWGTEAFF.

CDR3 DNA: TGTGCCAGCAGTTTAACCGGACAGGGGAAGTGGCAGTACTTC. Amino acids: CASSLTGQGKWQYF. V and J are TRBV27 and TRBJ2-5; TRBD1 agrees at 9 bases. The V and J ends lost 2 bases and 11 bases, in that order; junction bases with no gene match: 9. This CDR3 spans 14 amino acids. Germline V gene lookup returns CDR1 MNHEY and CDR2 SMNVEV (reference sequence).